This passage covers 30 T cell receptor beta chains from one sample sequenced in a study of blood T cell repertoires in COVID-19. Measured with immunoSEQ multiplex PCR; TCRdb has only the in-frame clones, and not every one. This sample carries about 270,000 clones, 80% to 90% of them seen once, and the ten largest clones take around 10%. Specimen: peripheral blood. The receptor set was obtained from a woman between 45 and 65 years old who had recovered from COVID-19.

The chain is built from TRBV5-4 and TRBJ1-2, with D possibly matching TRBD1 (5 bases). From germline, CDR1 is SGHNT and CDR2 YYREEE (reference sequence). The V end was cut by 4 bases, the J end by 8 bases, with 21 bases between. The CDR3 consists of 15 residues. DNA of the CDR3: TGTGCCAGCAGCCCTCCGGCGGGGGAAGTGAACGGCTACACCTTC. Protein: CASSPPAGEVNGYTF.

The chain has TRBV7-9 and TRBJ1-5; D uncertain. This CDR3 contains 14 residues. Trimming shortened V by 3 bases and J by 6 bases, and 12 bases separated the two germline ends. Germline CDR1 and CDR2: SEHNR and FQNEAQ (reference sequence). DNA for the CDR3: TGTGCCAGCAGCTTCGGGAGTAGCGGTCAGCCCCAGCATTTT. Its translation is CASSFGSSGQPQHF.

DNA for the CDR3: TGTGCCAGCAGTTCAGGACAGGGGGGGAACATTCAGTACTTC. Its protein is CASSSGQGGNIQYF. The chain uses TRBV28 and TRBJ2-4; 10 bases map to TRBD1. CDR3 length equals 14 residues. The V and J ends lost 4 bases and 7 bases, in that order; junction bases with no gene match: 4. CDR1 MDHEN and CDR2 SYDVKM come from the germline V gene.

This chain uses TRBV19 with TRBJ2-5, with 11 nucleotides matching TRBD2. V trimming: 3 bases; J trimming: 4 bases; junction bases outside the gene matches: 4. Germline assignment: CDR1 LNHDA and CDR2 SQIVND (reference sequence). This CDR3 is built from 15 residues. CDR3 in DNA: TGTGCCAGTAGTATTTTTGGGACTAGCGGAGAGACCCAGTACTTC. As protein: CASSIFGTSGETQYF.

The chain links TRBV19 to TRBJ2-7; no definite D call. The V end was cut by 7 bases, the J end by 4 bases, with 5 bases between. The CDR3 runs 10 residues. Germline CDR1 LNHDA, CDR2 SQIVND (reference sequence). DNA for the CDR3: TGTGCCAGTAATAGTTACGAGCAGTACTTC. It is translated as CASNSYEQYF.

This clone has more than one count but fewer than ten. The CDR3: CASTATGANVLTF. In DNA form, the CDR3 reads TGTGCCAGCACAGCGACCGGGGCCAACGTCCTGACTTTC. This chain connects TRBV5-6 to TRBJ2-6; D uncertain. V gave up 6 bases and J gave up 4 bases, with 8 bases separating them. The germline V gene encodes CDR1 SGHDT and CDR2 YYEEEE. This CDR3 spans 13 amino acids.

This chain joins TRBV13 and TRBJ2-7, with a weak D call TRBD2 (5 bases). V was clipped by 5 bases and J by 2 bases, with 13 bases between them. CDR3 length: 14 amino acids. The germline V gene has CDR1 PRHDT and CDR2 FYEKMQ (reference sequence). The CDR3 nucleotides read TGTGCCAGCAGCCTCGAGGCGGGCCCCTACGAGCAGTACTTC. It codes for CASSLEAGPYEQYF.

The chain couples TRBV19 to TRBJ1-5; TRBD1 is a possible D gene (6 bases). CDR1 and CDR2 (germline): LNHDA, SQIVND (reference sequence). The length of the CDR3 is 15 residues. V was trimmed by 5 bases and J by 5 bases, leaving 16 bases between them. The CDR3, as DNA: TGTGCCAGTAGTGATGTGGGCGAGGGGGATCAGCCCCAGCATTTT. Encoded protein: CASSDVGEGDQPQHF.

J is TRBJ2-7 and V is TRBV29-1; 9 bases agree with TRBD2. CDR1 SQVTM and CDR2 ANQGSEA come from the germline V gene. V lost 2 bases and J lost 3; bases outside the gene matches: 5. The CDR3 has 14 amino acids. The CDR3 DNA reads TGCAGCGTTGAACTGCCGACTAGCGGCTACGAGCAGTACTTC. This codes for CSVELPTSGYEQYF.

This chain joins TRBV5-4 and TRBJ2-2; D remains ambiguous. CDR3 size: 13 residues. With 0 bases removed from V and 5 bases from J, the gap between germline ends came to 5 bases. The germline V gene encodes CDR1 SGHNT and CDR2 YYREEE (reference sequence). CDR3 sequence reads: CASSLGETGELFF. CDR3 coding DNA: TGTGCCAGCAGCTTGGGAGAAACCGGGGAGCTGTTTTTT.

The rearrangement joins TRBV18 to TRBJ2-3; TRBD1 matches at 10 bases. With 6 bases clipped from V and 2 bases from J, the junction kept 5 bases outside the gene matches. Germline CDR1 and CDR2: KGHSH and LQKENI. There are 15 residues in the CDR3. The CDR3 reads CASSGTGAATDTQYF. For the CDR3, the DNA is TGTGCCAGCTCGGGGACAGGGGCAGCCACAGATACGCAGTATTTT.

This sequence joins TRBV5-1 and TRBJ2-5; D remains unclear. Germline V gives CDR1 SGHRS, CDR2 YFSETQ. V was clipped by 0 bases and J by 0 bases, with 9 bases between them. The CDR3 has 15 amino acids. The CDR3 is CASSLGSGDQETQYF. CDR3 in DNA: TGCGCCAGCAGCTTGGGGTCGGGTGACCAAGAGACCCAGTACTTC.

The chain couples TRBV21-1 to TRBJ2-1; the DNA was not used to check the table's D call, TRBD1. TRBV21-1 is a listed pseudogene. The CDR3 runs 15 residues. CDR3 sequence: CASSRDTSSYNEQFF. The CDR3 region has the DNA TGTGCCAGCAGCAGGGACACTAGCTCCTACAATGAGCAGTTCTTC.

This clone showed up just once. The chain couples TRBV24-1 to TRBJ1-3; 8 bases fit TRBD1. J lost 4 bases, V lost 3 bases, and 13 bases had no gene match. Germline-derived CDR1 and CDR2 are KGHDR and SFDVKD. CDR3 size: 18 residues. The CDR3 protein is CATSDLLDREVWGNTIYF. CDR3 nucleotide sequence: TGTGCCACCAGTGATCTCCTGGACAGGGAGGTGTGGGGAAACACCATATATTTT.

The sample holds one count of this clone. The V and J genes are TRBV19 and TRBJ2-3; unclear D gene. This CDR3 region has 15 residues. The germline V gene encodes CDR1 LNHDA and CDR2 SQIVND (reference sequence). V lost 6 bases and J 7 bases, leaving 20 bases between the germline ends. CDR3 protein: CASRSTVGLFNTQYF. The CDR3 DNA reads TGTGCCAGTAGGTCTACAGTTGGGCTTTTTAATACGCAGTATTTT.

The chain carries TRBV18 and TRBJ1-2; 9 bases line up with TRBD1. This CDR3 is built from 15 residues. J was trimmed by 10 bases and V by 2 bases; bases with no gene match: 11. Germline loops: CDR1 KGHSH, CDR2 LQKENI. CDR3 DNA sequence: TGTGCCAGCTCACCATCTGAGGACAGGGGTAACGACTACACCTTC. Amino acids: CASSPSEDRGNDYTF.

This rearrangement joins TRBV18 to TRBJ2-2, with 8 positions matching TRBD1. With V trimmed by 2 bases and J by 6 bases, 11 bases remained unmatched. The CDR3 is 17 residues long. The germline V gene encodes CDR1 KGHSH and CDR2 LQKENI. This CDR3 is CASSPYSGGALSGELFF. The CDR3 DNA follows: TGTGCCAGCTCACCATATTCAGGGGGCGCCTTGTCCGGGGAGCTGTTTTTT.

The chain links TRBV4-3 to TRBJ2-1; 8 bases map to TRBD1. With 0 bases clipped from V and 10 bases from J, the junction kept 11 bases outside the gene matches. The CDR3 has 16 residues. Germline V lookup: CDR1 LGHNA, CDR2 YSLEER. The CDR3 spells CASSQDYGQGALEQFF. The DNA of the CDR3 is TGCGCCAGCAGCCAAGATTATGGGCAGGGGGCTCTCGAGCAGTTCTTC.

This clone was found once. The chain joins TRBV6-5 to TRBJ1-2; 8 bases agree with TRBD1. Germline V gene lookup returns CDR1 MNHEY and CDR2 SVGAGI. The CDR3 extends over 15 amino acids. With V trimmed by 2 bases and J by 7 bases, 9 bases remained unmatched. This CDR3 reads CASSYTPDRVGGYTF. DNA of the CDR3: TGTGCCAGCAGTTACACCCCGGACAGGGTTGGTGGCTACACCTTC.

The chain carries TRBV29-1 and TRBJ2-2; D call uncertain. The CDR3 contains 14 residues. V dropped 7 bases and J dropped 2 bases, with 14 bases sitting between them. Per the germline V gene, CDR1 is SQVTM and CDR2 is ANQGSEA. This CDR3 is CSAKPNFNTGELFF. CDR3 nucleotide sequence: TGCAGCGCAAAGCCTAACTTTAACACCGGGGAGCTGTTTTTT.

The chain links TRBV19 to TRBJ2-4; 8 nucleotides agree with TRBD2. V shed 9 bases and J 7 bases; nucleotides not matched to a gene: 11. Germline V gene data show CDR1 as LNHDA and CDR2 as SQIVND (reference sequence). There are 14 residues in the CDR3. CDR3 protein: CASTPPGGSNIQYF. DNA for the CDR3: TGTGCCAGCACCCCACCGGGGGGGTCGAACATTCAGTACTTC.

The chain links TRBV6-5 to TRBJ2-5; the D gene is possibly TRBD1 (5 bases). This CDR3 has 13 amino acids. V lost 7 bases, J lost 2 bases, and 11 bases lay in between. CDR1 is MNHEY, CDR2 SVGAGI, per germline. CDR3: CASTPTGQETQYF. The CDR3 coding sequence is TGTGCCAGCACCCCCACAGGACAAGAGACCCAGTACTTC.

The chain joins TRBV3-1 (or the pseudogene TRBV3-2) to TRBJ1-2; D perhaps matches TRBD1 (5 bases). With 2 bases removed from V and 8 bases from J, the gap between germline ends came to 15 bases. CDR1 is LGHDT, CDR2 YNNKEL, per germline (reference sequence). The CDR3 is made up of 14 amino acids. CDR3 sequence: CASSQTGKVSGYTF. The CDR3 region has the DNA TGTGCCAGCAGCCAAACAGGAAAGGTGAGCGGCTACACCTTC.

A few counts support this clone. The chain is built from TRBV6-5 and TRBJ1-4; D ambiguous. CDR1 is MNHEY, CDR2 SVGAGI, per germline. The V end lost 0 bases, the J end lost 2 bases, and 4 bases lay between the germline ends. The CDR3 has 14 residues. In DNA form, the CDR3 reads TGTGCCAGCAGTTACTCGAGGACTAATGAAAAACTGTTTTTT. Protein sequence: CASSYSRTNEKLFF.

The CDR3 DNA follows: TGTGCCAGCAGCTTTATGGCCAACGAGCAGTACTTC. Its protein product is CASSFMANEQYF. The chain couples TRBV11-2 to TRBJ2-7; D remains unclear. This CDR3 spans 12 amino acids. Germline V gene sequence: CDR1 SGHAT, CDR2 FQNNGV. Trimming stripped 3 bases from V and 5 bases from J, with 8 bases between.

CDR3 DNA: TGTGCCAGCAGCCTACAGGGAAGGACAGATACGCAGTATTTT. Protein sequence: CASSLQGRTDTQYF. The V gene is TRBV6-5, the J gene TRBJ2-3; possible D gene TRBD1, 6 bases. Germline V lookup: CDR1 MNHEY, CDR2 SVGAGI. V dropped 6 bases and J dropped 3 bases, with 13 bases sitting between them. The CDR3 consists of 14 residues.

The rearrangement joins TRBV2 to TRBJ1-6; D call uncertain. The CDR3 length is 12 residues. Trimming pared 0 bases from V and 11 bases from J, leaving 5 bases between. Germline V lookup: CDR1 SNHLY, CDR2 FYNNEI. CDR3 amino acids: CASSEARAPLHF. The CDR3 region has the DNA TGTGCCAGCAGTGAAGCAAGAGCACCCCTCCACTTT. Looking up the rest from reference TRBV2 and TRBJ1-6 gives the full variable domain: EPEVTQTPSHQVTQMGQEVILRCVPISNHLYFYWYRQILGQKVEFLVSFYNNEISEKSEIFDDQFSVERPDGSNFTLKIRSTKLEDSAMYFCASSEARAPLHFGNGTRLTVT.

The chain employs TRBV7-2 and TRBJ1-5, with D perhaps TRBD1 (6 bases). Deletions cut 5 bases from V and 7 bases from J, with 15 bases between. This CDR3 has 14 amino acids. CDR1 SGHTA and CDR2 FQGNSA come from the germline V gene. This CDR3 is CASSPGRGLQPQHF. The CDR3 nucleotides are TGTGCCAGCAGCCCCGGCAGGGGCCTACAGCCCCAGCATTTT.

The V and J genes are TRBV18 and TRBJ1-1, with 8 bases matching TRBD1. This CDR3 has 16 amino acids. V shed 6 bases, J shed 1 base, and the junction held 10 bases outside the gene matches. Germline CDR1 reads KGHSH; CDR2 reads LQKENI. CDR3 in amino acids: CASSPRTDRENTEAFF. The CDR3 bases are TGTGCCAGCTCCCCTCGTACGGACAGGGAGAACACTGAAGCTTTCTTT.

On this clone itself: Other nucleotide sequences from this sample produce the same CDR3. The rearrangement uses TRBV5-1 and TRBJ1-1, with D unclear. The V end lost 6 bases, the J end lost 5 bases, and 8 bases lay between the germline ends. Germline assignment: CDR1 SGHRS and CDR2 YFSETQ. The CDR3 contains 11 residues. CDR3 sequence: CASTRDTEAFF. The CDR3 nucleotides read TGCGCCAGCACCCGCGATACTGAAGCTTTCTTT.